This is a list of T cell receptor beta chains from one sample in a study of cytomegalovirus exposure and HLA in healthy donors. Using immunoSEQ multiplex PCR, the repertoire was profiled, and TCRdb retains in-frame clones only, with some absent. The sample includes approximately 190,000 clones, approximately 86% seen only once; the top ten take around 0.99%. Sequencing used PBMCs. The receptors were sampled from a boy between 2 and 10 years old in good health and CMV-seronegative. The CDR3 runs from the conserved cysteine through the conserved F or W. D genes are given only for firm matches. Expanded clones get a size class; other rows say once, few or many, or leave the size out.

TRBD1	.	TRBV5-4	TRBJ1-2	TGTGCCAGCAGCTCAAACGACTGGACAGGGGAGGAATCGGGCTATGGCTACACCTTC	CASSSNDWTGEESGYGYTF
TRBD1	.	TRBV6-1	TRBJ1-1	TGTGCCAGCAGTTCCCTCACAGGGGGTAACACTGAAGCTTTCTTT	CASSSLTGGNTEAFF
TRBD1	.	TRBV5-4	TRBJ1-6	TGTGCCAGCAGCTCGTGGACAGGCGCGACCGGGCCACCCCTCCACTTT	CASSSWTGATGPPLHF
TRBD1	.	TRBV7-2	TRBJ2-7	TGTGCCAGCAGCCACCGGACAGGGGAAATATACGAGCAGTACTTC	CASSHRTGEIYEQYF
.	.	TRBV28	TRBJ1-4	TGTGCCAGCAGACCGGCAGGGTGGAAGTGGGGAAATGAAAAACTGTTTTTT	CASRPAGWKWGNEKLFF
.	.	TRBV7-9	TRBJ1-2	TGTTCCAGCAGCCCGGGGGGTTTGGGCTACACCTTC	CSSSPGGLGYTF
.	.	TRBV5-6	TRBJ2-7	TGTGCCAGCAGCCTATATAGGGGCTCCTACGAGCAGTACTTC	CASSLYRGSYEQYF
.	few	TRBV5-1	TRBJ2-2	TGCGCCAGCAGCTTGGGTATGCGCGGGATAAACACCGGGGAGCTGTTTTTT	CASSLGMRGINTGELFF
TRBD1	.	TRBV18	TRBJ2-7	TGTGCCAGCTCACCACGGGACAGTTACGAGCAGTACTTC	CASSPRDSYEQYF
.	.	TRBV6-5	TRBJ2-3	TGTGCCAGCAGATTCCAGGGGCCTGGCACAGATACGCAGTATTTT	CASRFQGPGTDTQYF
TRBD2	once	TRBV9	TRBJ2-1	TGTGCCAGCAGCGTAGGACTAGCGGGGGGGCATGAGCAGTTCTTC	CASSVGLAGGHEQFF
.	once	TRBV6-5	TRBJ2-7	TGTGCCAGCAGTTACGCGGGACAGATCTACGAGCAGTACTTC	CASSYAGQIYEQYF
TRBD1	.	TRBV6-5	TRBJ1-4	TGTGCCAGCAGTTACCGGACAGGGGGAACTAATGAAAAACTGTTTTTT	CASSYRTGGTNEKLFF
.	.	TRBV25-1	TRBJ1-3	TGTGCCAGCACCGATCAGGGCGCTGGAAACACCATATATTTT	CASTDQGAGNTIYF
TRBD1	.	TRBV5-8	TRBJ1-1	TGTGCCAGCGACAGGGGGGACATGAACACTGAAGCTTTCTTT	CASDRGDMNTEAFF
TRBD1	.	TRBV11-1	TRBJ2-2	TGTGCCAGCAGCCCTCCCGGGACAGAGAACACCGGGGAGCTGTTTTTT	CASSPPGTENTGELFF
.	.	TRBV11-1	TRBJ2-7	TGTGCCAGCAGCCAAAGGCAGGGGTCAGGAAACGAGCAGTACTTC	CASSQRQGSGNEQYF
TRBD2	few	TRBV10-3	TRBJ2-5	TGTGCCATCAGTGGACTAGCGGGAGATGAGACCCAGTACTTC	CAISGLAGDETQYF
TRBD2	once	TRBV7-2	TRBJ2-3	TGTGCCAGCAGCCCGCGGACTAGCGGGGGCACAGATACGCAGTATTTT	CASSPRTSGGTDTQYF
.	few	TRBV6-5	TRBJ1-2	TGTGCCAGCAGTTACTCCTACAGTTCTAACTATGGCTACACCTTC	CASSYSYSSNYGYTF
TRBD1	.	TRBV5-1	TRBJ2-7	TGCGCCAGCAGCTCGACAGGGACCTCCTACGAGCAGTACTTC	CASSSTGTSYEQYF
TRBD2	.	TRBV28	TRBJ2-3	TGTGCCAGCAGTTTAGCCCGGGGAGCGGGGCCCACAGATACGCAGTATTTT	CASSLARGAGPTDTQYF
TRBD1	.	TRBV6-1	TRBJ2-5	TGTGCCAGCAGGGGGACAGGGACAGAGACCCAGTACTTC	CASRGTGTETQYF
TRBD1	.	TRBV11-2	TRBJ2-1	TGTGCCAGCAGCTTATCCGGACAGGGGTGGAACAATGAGCAGTTCTTC	CASSLSGQGWNNEQFF
.	.	TRBV12-2	TRBJ1-5	TGTGCAAGTCGCTTTCCTTCGCGGCAGAATAGCAATCAGCCCCAGCATTTT	CASRFPSRQNSNQPQHF
TRBD1	once	TRBV5-1	TRBJ2-3	TGCGCCAGCAGCTTGGAATTCAGGGACAGTGCCGGCCCGAGCACAGATACGCAGTATTTT	CASSLEFRDSAGPSTDTQYF
.	.	TRBV9	TRBJ1-2	TGTGCCAGCAGCGTAGGATGGGGGGACGAACGAGGCTACACCTTC	CASSVGWGDERGYTF
.	.	TRBV11-2	TRBJ2-3	TGTGCCAGCAGCTCCCTGGCGGGACCTACGCAGTATTTT	CASSSLAGPTQYF
TRBD1	.	TRBV18	TRBJ2-3	TGTGCCAGCTCACCACAGGGGGCAGGAACAGATACGCAGTATTTT	CASSPQGAGTDTQYF
TRBD2	.	TRBV5-1	TRBJ2-1	TGCGCCAGCAGCGCAACTAGCGGGGGGGCCCACAATGAGCAGTTCTTC	CASSATSGGAHNEQFF
TRBD2	once	TRBV5-4	TRBJ2-3	TGTGCCAGCAGCGCGGGACTAGCGGGAGACACAGATACGCAGTATTTT	CASSAGLAGDTDTQYF
TRBD1	.	TRBV5-1	TRBJ2-3	TGCGCCAGCAGCCGCGAGGGACAGGGACTCACAGATACGCAGTATTTT	CASSREGQGLTDTQYF
TRBD1	.	TRBV7-9	TRBJ1-6	TGTGCCAGCAGTGGACAGGTGAATTCACCCCTCCACTTT	CASSGQVNSPLHF
.	.	TRBV6-1	TRBJ1-1	TGTGCCAGCAGTGGGTCCCAGGCCCTCCGCACTGAAGCTTTCTTT	CASSGSQALRTEAFF
TRBD1	few	TRBV5-1	TRBJ2-1	TGCGCCAGCAGCTTGTTCGGGACAGGGGAGAATGAGCAGTTCTTC	CASSLFGTGENEQFF
.	.	TRBV27	TRBJ2-7	TGTGCCAGCAGTCTTATCCCCGGGACAACCGCCTACGAGCAGTACTTC	CASSLIPGTTAYEQYF
TRBD2	.	TRBV7-8	TRBJ2-1	TGTGCCAGCAGCACACCGCTAGCGGGGGCCGGGGGGTGGGTATATGAGCAGTTCTTC	CASSTPLAGAGGWVYEQFF
TRBD2	.	TRBV5-1	TRBJ2-3	TGCGCCAGCAGCTTTAGCGGGAGCACAGATACGCAGTATTTT	CASSFSGSTDTQYF
.	.	TRBV5-1	TRBJ1-5	TGCGCCAGCAGCTTGGGGGAGTCGCCAAATCAGCCCCAGCATTTT	CASSLGESPNQPQHF
TRBD1	.	TRBV6-1	TRBJ2-5	TGTGCCAGCAGCGACAGGGGAATGGGAGAGACCCAGTACTTC	CASSDRGMGETQYF
TRBD2	.	TRBV9	TRBJ2-4	TGTGCCAGCAGCGCTAGGGGACTAGCGGGAGACATTCAGTACTTC	CASSARGLAGDIQYF
.	.	TRBV28	TRBJ1-6	TGTGCCAGCAGTTTTCCCCAGGGTCTTAATTCACCCCTCCACTTT	CASSFPQGLNSPLHF